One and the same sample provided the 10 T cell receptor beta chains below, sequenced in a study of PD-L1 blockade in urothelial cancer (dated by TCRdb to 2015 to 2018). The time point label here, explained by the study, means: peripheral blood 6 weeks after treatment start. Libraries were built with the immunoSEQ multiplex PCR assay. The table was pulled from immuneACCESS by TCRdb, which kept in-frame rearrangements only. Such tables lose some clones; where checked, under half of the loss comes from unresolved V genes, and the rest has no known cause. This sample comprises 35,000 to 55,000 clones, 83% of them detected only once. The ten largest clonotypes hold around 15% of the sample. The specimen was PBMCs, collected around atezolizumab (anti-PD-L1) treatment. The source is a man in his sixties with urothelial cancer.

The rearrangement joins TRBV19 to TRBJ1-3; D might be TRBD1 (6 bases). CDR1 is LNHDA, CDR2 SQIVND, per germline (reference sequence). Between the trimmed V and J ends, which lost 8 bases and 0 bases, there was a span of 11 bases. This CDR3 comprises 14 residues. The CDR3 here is CASGTTVSGNTIYF. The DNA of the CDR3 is TGTGCCAGTGGGACAACGGTCTCTGGAAACACCATATATTTT.

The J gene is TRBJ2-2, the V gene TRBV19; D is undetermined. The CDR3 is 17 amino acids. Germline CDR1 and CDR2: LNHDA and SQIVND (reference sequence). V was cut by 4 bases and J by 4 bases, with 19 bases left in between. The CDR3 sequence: CASSKVPPYEATGELFF. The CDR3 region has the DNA TGTGCCAGTAGTAAGGTCCCACCTTACGAGGCCACCGGGGAGCTGTTTTTT.

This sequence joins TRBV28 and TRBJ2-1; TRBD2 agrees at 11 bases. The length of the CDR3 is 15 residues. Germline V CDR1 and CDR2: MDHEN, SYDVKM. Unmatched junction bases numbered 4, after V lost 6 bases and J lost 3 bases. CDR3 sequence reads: CASRPTSGGYNEQFF. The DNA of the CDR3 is TGTGCCAGCAGACCTACTAGCGGGGGCTACAATGAGCAGTTCTTC.

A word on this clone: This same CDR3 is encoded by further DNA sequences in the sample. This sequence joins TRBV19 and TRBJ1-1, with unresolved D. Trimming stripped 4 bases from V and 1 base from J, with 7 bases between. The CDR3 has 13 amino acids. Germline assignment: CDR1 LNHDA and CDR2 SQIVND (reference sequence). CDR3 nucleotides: TGTGCCAGTAGTACCCAGGAGAACACTGAAGCTTTCTTT. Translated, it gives CASSTQENTEAFF.

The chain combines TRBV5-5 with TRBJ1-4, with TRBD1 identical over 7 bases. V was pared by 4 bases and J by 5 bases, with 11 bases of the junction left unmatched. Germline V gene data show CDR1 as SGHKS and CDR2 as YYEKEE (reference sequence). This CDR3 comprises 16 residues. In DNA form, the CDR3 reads TGTGCCAGCAGCACACACCAGACAGGGATCAATGAAAAACTGTTTTTT. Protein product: CASSTHQTGINEKLFF.

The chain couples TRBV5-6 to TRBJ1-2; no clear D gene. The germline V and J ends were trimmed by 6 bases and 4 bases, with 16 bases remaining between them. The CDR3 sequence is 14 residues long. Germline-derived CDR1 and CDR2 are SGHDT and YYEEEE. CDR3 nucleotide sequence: TGTGCCAGCATACCACGGGGATTCTCCTATGGCTACACCTTC. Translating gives CASIPRGFSYGYTF. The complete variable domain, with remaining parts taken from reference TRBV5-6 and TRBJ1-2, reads DAGVTQSPTHLIKTRGQQVTLRCSPKSGHDTVSWYQQALGQGPQFIFQYYEEEERQRGNFPDRFSGHQFPNYSSELNVNALLLGDSALYLCASIPRGFSYGYTFGSGTRLTVV.

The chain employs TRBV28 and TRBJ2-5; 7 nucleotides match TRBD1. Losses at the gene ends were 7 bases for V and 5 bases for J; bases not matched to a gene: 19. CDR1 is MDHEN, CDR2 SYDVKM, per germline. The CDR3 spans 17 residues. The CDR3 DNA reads TGTGCCAGCACCCTAAGCGCGGTCAGGGGGTTCATGGAGACCCAGTACTTC. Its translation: CASTLSAVRGFMETQYF. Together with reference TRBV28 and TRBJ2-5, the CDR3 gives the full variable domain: DVKVTQSSRYLVKRTGEKVFLECVQDMDHENMFWYRQDPGLGLRLIYFSYDVKMKEKGDIPEGYSVSREKKERFSLILESASTNQTSMYLCASTLSAVRGFMETQYFGPGTRLLVL.

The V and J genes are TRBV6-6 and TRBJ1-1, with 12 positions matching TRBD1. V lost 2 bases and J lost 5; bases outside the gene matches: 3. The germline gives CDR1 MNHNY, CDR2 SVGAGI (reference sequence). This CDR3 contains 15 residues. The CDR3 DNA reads TGTGCCAGCAGTTACGGGGGACAGGGGGCGACTGAAGCTTTCTTT. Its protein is CASSYGGQGATEAFF.

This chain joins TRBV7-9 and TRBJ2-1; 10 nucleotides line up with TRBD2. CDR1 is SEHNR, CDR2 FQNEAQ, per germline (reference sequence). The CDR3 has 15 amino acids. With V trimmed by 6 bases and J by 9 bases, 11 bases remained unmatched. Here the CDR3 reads CASSLLAGMGGEQFF. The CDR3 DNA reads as TGTGCCAGCAGTTTACTAGCGGGGATGGGTGGTGAGCAGTTCTTC.

CDR3 protein: CASSFQRGGINSPLHF. DNA for the CDR3: TGTGCCAGCAGTTTCCAAAGGGGAGGAATTAATTCACCCCTCCACTTT. The V call is TRBV28, the J call TRBJ1-6, with a possible D match to TRBD1 (5 bases). Germline V gives CDR1 MDHEN, CDR2 SYDVKM. The CDR3 runs 16 residues. Trimming cost V 3 bases and J 6 bases, with 15 bases left between them.